A selection of T cell receptor beta chains follows, all from one sample in a study of blood T cell repertoires in COVID-19. The protocol was immunoSEQ multiplex PCR, while the TCRdb copy is restricted to in-frame clones and leaves out a portion. The repertoire consists of about 140,000 clones, with more than 80% occurring once and the leading ten covering 5% to 7.5%. Sequencing used peripheral blood. These receptors were obtained from a human donor in a cohort sampled during active COVID-19. The CDR3 runs from the conserved cysteine through the conserved F or W. D genes are given only for firm matches. Clone size is shown for a subset of rows, as once, few, many or a class of expanded clone.

TRBJ2-7,TRBV5-4,NA,NA,TGTGCCAGCAGCCACCCGACAGGAGACGGATCCGAGCAGTACTTC,CASSHPTGDGSEQYF
TRBJ2-7,TRBV27,TRBD1,NA,TGTGCCAGCAGTTCGCCGGGACAGGGGGCCTACGAGCAGTACTTC,CASSSPGQGAYEQYF
TRBJ2-3,TRBV14,NA,once,TGTGCCAGCAGCCGAGGGCAGCCTAGCACAGATACGCAGTATTTT,CASSRGQPSTDTQYF
TRBJ1-1,TRBV28,TRBD1,NA,TGTGCCAGCAGCCGTGAGCAAGGGACAGCGAACACTGAAGCTTTCTTT,CASSREQGTANTEAFF
TRBJ2-5,TRBV6-5,TRBD2,once,TGTGCCAGCCTGGCTAGCGGGGGTGGGACCCAGTACTTC,CASLASGGGTQYF
TRBJ2-1,TRBV6-2/TRBV6-3,TRBD1,NA,TGTGCCAGCAGTTACGCCGGACAGGGTACGGTCAAGCTAGACGTCTACAATGAGCAGTTCTTC,CASSYAGQGTVKLDVYNEQFF
TRBJ2-5,TRBV21-1,NA,NA,TGTGCCAGCAGCAAAGTCCCGAGTGCGGTAAAGACCCAGTACTTC,CASSKVPSAVKTQYF
TRBJ2-5,TRBV27,TRBD1,NA,TGTGCCAGCTTGGACAGGGGAGGAGAGACCCAGTACTTC,CASLDRGGETQYF
TRBJ2-3,TRBV11-2,TRBD2,NA,TGTGCCAGCAGCTTGAGCGGGGACACAGATACGCAGTATTTT,CASSLSGDTDTQYF
TRBJ2-1,TRBV5-4,TRBD1,once,TGTGCCAGCAGCCAAGGGACAGGGGGACCAAACAATGAGCAGTTCTTC,CASSQGTGGPNNEQFF
TRBJ1-2,TRBV7-2,TRBD1,NA,TGTGCCAGCCGTCGGACAGGGGATACTGACTACACCTTC,CASRRTGDTDYTF
TRBJ2-1,TRBV7-2,TRBD2,NA,TGTGCCAGCAGCCCGGGACTAGCGGGGGGGGAGCAGTTCTTC,CASSPGLAGGEQFF
TRBJ2-1,TRBV11-3,TRBD1,NA,TGTGCCAGCAGCCGTGGACAGGGGTTAGCCGGTAGCTCCTACAATGAGCAGTTCTTC,CASSRGQGLAGSSYNEQFF
TRBJ2-1,TRBV6-6,NA,NA,TGTGCCAGCCTTAGCCCCGGGACATATGAGCAGTTCTTC,CASLSPGTYEQFF
TRBJ2-7,TRBV7-2,TRBD2,NA,TGTGCCAGCAGCCCCTGGACTAGCGGGGGCCCGTACGAGCAGTACTTC,CASSPWTSGGPYEQYF
TRBJ2-1,TRBV15,NA,NA,TGTGCCACCAGCAGAGGGGGCCTGGGAGGCTCCTACAATGAGCAGTTCTTC,CATSRGGLGGSYNEQFF
TRBJ2-1,TRBV9,TRBD2,NA,TGTGCCAGCAGCGTAGAATTACTCGGACTAGCGGGGGGTTACAATGAGCAGTTCTTC,CASSVELLGLAGGYNEQFF
TRBJ1-2,TRBV25-1,TRBD1,NA,TGTGCCAGCAGGCCGACAGGGATTGCTGGCTACACCTTC,CASRPTGIAGYTF
TRBJ2-3,TRBV6-2/TRBV6-3,NA,NA,TGTGCCAGCAGTTACTCGAGCATGAGGGTATCAGATACGCAGTATTTT,CASSYSSMRVSDTQYF
TRBJ1-2,TRBV7-2,TRBD1,once,TGTGCCAGCAGCTTAGCGTTCGGGGCAGGGGGTGGTGGCTACACCTTC,CASSLAFGAGGGGYTF
TRBJ1-2,TRBV5-1,TRBD1,few,TGCGCCAGCAGCTACTCAACCGGGACAGGGCCAAATGGCTACACCTTC,CASSYSTGTGPNGYTF
TRBJ2-5,TRBV15,NA,NA,TGTGCCACCAAGCCAGGGTACCAAGAGACCCAGTACTTC,CATKPGYQETQYF
TRBJ1-5,TRBV7-2,TRBD1,NA,TGTGCCAGCACAGCAGGGGGCCATCAGCCCCAGCATTTT,CASTAGGHQPQHF
TRBJ2-2,TRBV5-1,TRBD2,NA,TGCGCCAGCAGCTTGTTAGGACTAGCAGACACCGGGGAGCTGTTTTTT,CASSLLGLADTGELFF
TRBJ2-3,TRBV6-5,TRBD1,NA,TGTGCCAGCAGTTACACGGGACAGGGATTCACAGATACGCAGTATTTT,CASSYTGQGFTDTQYF
TRBJ2-1,TRBV7-3,TRBD1,NA,TGTGCCAGCAGCTTGGACAGGGGGTCCTACAATGAGCAGTTCTTC,CASSLDRGSYNEQFF
TRBJ1-6,TRBV27,NA,NA,TGTGCCAGCAAGGAGGCTAAGGGTAGGAATTCACCCCTCCACTTT,CASKEAKGRNSPLHF
TRBJ2-7,TRBV5-6,NA,NA,TGTGCCAGCAGCTTGGGGGCGGGGGCCTCCTACGAGCAGTACTTC,CASSLGAGASYEQYF
TRBJ2-7,TRBV12-3/TRBV12-4,NA,NA,TGTGCCAGCAGCACTACAGGTTCCTACGAGCAGTACTTC,CASSTTGSYEQYF